One sample yielded the 10 T cell receptor beta chains listed below, sequenced in a study of T-cell reconstitution after alpha-beta-depleted transplantation in children. Construction of the TCRbeta library involved unique molecular identifiers. MiXCR was run by TCRdb on the PCR reads, yielding one entry per CDR3 protein. Of 500,000 to 650,000 distinct CDR3 sequences listed, about an eighth are singletons. Sequencing used PBMCs, mostly from graft donor cells, obtained 180 days after TCRalphabeta/CD19-depleted stem cell transplant. These receptors all stem from a female patient aged 2-15 years who had a stem cell transplant for aplastic anemia, so the T cells may come from the graft donor.

The sample holds a few counts of this clonotype. The chain links TRBV7-3 to TRBJ1-5; D gene unclear. Trimming pared 2 bases from V and 7 bases from J, leaving 15 bases between. The CDR3 spans 15 residues. Germline CDR1 SGHTA, CDR2 FQGTGA. CDR3 in amino acids: CASSLGVLRRQPQHF. DNA for the CDR3: TGTGCCAGCAGCTTAGGGGTCCTCCGTAGACAGCCCCAGCATTTT.

This clonotype was seen only a few times. The junction shows a germline mismatch at one end, possibly a read error. This chain joins TRBV3-1 and TRBJ1-6; no clear D gene. The germline V gene has CDR1 LGHDT and CDR2 YNNKEL (reference sequence). The CDR3 length is 16 residues. The CDR3 is CASSLGTPSYNSPLHF. The CDR3 DNA is TGTGCCAGCAGCCTTGGAACGCCCTCCTATAATTCCCCCCTCCACTTT.

The rearrangement joins TRBV13 to TRBJ2-1; D may be TRBD2 (8 bases). From germline, CDR1 is PRHDT and CDR2 FYEKMQ (reference sequence). The CDR3 totals 15 residues. The V end lost 8 bases, the J end lost 12 bases, and 26 bases lay between the germline ends. The CDR3 DNA is TGTGCCAGCGGCCGGACAGGTCTTAGCGGGACGGGGCAGTTCTTC. Protein: CASGRTGLSGTGQFF.

This clonotype was found many times. This rearrangement joins TRBV27 to TRBJ1-2; a weak D match, TRBD1 (5 bases). The V gene's germline CDR1 is MNHEY and CDR2 SMNVEV (reference sequence). The CDR3 sequence is 13 residues long. V was clipped by 2 bases and J by 3 bases, with 7 bases between them. The CDR3 protein is CASSLGGDYGYTF. The CDR3 bases are TGTGCCAGCAGTTTAGGGGGGGACTATGGCTACACCTTC.

This clonotype turned up a few times. The chain joins TRBV28 to TRBJ2-7; 8 bases match TRBD1. Germline CDR1 and CDR2: MDHEN and SYDVKM. V lost 7 bases, J lost 6 bases, and 11 bases stayed unmatched. The CDR3 loop spans 14 amino acids. CDR3 bases: TGTGCCAGCACAGGGGGCGCGGTTCAGGTCGAGCAGTACTTC. This codes for CASTGGAVQVEQYF.

The chain couples TRBV28 to TRBJ2-3, with unresolved D. Germline CDR1 is MDHEN and CDR2 is SYDVKM. Trimming cost V 3 bases and J 4 bases, with 8 bases left between them. The CDR3 spans 13 residues. CDR3 bases: TGTGCCAGCAGTTTCACCCTTCCAGATACGCAGTATTTT. Translation: CASSFTLPDTQYF.

This clonotype was seen repeatedly, ten times or more. The rearrangement uses TRBV28 and TRBJ2-5; perhaps TRBD2 as D (7 bases). Trimming left V 3 bases short and J 4 bases short, with 12 bases between. The CDR3 has 14 residues. From germline, CDR1 is MDHEN and CDR2 SYDVKM. The CDR3 DNA sequence: TGTGCCAGCAGTTTGGGGGGGCGCGTAGAGACCCAGTACTTC. Its protein product is CASSLGGRVETQYF.

This chain links TRBV5-1 with TRBJ2-5, with TRBD1 identical over 7 bases. Germline-derived CDR1 and CDR2 are SGHRS and YFSETQ. V lost 4 bases, J lost 2 bases, and 8 bases stayed unmatched. The CDR3 is 15 amino acids. The CDR3 here is CASSANADRQETQYF. CDR3 DNA: TGCGCCAGCAGCGCAAACGCGGACAGGCAAGAGACCCAGTACTTC.

This clonotype was seen a few times. This rearrangement joins TRBV18 to TRBJ2-1; TRBD1 matches at 7 bases. Germline V gives CDR1 KGHSH, CDR2 LQKENI. The CDR3 sequence is 15 residues long. Trimming cost V 3 bases and J 8 bases; bases outside gene matches: 10. CDR3 region: CASSPIMTGLDEQFF. DNA of the CDR3: TGTGCCAGCTCACCGATCATGACAGGGCTCGATGAGCAGTTCTTC.

The V call is TRBV15, the J call TRBJ2-1; D remains unclear. The CDR3 spans 16 residues. Trimming took off 1 base at V and 2 bases at J, with 12 bases between the two ends. The germline gives CDR1 LNHNV, CDR2 YYDKDF (reference sequence). In DNA, the CDR3 is TGTGCCACCAGCAGAGGAGCGAGCTTTCCCTACAATGAGCAGTTCTTC. As protein: CATSRGASFPYNEQFF.